These 28 T cell receptor beta chains share one sample of origin, sequenced in a study of cytomegalovirus exposure and HLA in healthy donors. Repertoires were generated with immunoSEQ multiplex PCR, while TCRdb's copy carries only in-frame clones and drops some. The data show around 250,000 clones, about 90% seen once. Specimen: PBMCs. The source is a young woman in good health and CMV-seronegative.

In nucleotides, the CDR3 is TGTGCCAGCAGCTTGACGACAGGGAGGGAGCAGTACTTC. Encoded protein: CASSLTTGREQYF. This chain uses TRBV7-2 with TRBJ2-7; D is perhaps TRBD1 (7 bases). The CDR3 extends over 13 amino acids. Germline CDR1 is SGHTA and CDR2 is FQGNSA. V lost 3 bases, J lost 7 bases, and 13 bases lay in between.

The chain uses TRBV2 and TRBJ2-2; TRBD2 matches at 7 bases. The CDR3 sequence is 14 residues long. V trimming: 6 bases; J trimming: 5 bases; junction bases outside the gene matches: 6. Germline V gene lookup returns CDR1 SNHLY and CDR2 FYNNEI. The CDR3 sequence is CASRPGLSTGELFF. CDR3 sequence (DNA): TGTGCCAGCAGGCCGGGACTAAGTACCGGGGAGCTGTTTTTT.

This clone has a single count. The chain uses TRBV25-1 and TRBJ2-3, with D tentatively TRBD1 (5 bases). Per germline, CDR1 MGHDK and CDR2 SYGVNS. Trimming took 4 bases from V and 4 from J, leaving 9 bases between them. The CDR3 sequence is 13 residues long. CDR3 in DNA: TGTGCCAGCAGTGGTCCAGGGTCAGATACGCAGTATTTT. Protein product: CASSGPGSDTQYF.

V and J are TRBV2 and TRBJ2-1; D is possibly TRBD2 (5 bases). Trimming took off 5 bases at V and 10 bases at J, with 18 bases between the two ends. CDR1 SNHLY and CDR2 FYNNEI come from the germline V gene. The CDR3 is 14 residues long. The CDR3 region has the DNA TGTGCCAGCAGTCAGCGGCTAGGGTCTGGCGAGCAGTTCTTC. As protein: CASSQRLGSGEQFF.

This chain connects TRBV27 to TRBJ2-1; 11 bases map to TRBD1. The length of the CDR3 is 17 residues. The J segment lost 6 bases and the V segment lost 2 bases, leaving 9 bases of the junction unmatched. The germline V gene encodes CDR1 MNHEY and CDR2 SMNVEV (reference sequence). CDR3 sequence reads: CASSLPPGTGGANEQFF. The CDR3 coding sequence is TGTGCCAGCAGTTTACCTCCCGGGACAGGGGGTGCCAATGAGCAGTTCTTC.

This chain joins TRBV7-8 and TRBJ2-7, with 7 positions matching TRBD1. V shed 5 bases and J 6 bases; nucleotides not matched to a gene: 13. The CDR3 runs 15 residues. Germline V gene lookup returns CDR1 SGHVS and CDR2 FQNEAQ. CDR3 in amino acids: CASSPVGRGGREQYF. The CDR3, as DNA: TGTGCCAGCAGCCCAGTCGGGCGAGGGGGCCGCGAGCAGTACTTC.

The chain recombines TRBV7-6 with TRBJ2-1; 9 bases map to TRBD2. Germline trimming cut 5 bases from V and 7 bases from J; bases unmatched to any gene: 12. The CDR3 runs to 16 residues. From germline, CDR1 is SGHVS and CDR2 FNYEAQ. CDR3 residues: CASSLSPSGKRNEQFF. For the CDR3, the DNA is TGTGCCAGCAGCCTATCCCCTAGCGGGAAAAGGAATGAGCAGTTCTTC. Combining the CDR3 with reference TRBV7-6 and TRBJ2-1 gives the whole variable domain GAGVSQSPRYKVTKRGQDVALRCDPISGHVSLYWYRQALGQGPEFLTYFNYEAQQDKSGLPNDRFSAERPEGSISTLTIQRTEQRDSAMYRCASSLSPSGKRNEQFFGPGTRLTVL.

The gene calls are TRBV9 and TRBJ1-2; D call uncertain. Per germline, CDR1 SGDLS and CDR2 YYNGEE. V was trimmed by 0 bases and J by 5 bases, leaving 11 bases between them. This CDR3 has 14 residues. Written as DNA, the CDR3 is TGTGCCAGCAGCGTAGAGACCCGACCTTATGGCTACACCTTC. Translated, it gives CASSVETRPYGYTF.

The rearrangement joins TRBV6-6 to TRBJ2-1; a possible D gene is TRBD2 (6 bases). The CDR3 extends over 14 amino acids. Germline-derived CDR1 and CDR2 are MNHNY and SVGAGI (reference sequence). Trimming took 6 bases from V and 7 from J, leaving 16 bases between them. The CDR3 nucleotides are TGTGCCAGCAGCCGGACTGCCGGAGGGAATGAGCAGTTCTTC. The encoded protein is CASSRTAGGNEQFF.

This chain connects TRBV7-6 to TRBJ2-6; 9 bases line up with TRBD1. With 5 bases clipped from V and 3 bases from J, the junction kept 11 bases outside the gene matches. The CDR3 length is 18 residues. Looked up from germline, CDR1 is SGHVS and CDR2 is FNYEAQ. In nucleotides, the CDR3 is TGTGCCAGCAGCGAGACCGGGACAGGGTTTAGTGGGGCCAACGTCCTGACTTTC. Amino acids: CASSETGTGFSGANVLTF.

V and J are TRBV6-1 and TRBJ2-1; possibly TRBD2 for D (5 bases). CDR1 MNHNS and CDR2 SASEGT come from the germline V gene. The CDR3 totals 16 residues. Trimming stripped 4 bases from V and 1 base from J, with 14 bases between. The CDR3 DNA follows: TGTGCCAGCAGTGCCCTTAGTGGCGGGTCCTACAATGAGCAGTTCTTC. This translates into CASSALSGGSYNEQFF.

The rearrangement joins TRBV7-3 to TRBJ2-5; 7 nucleotides align to TRBD2. The CDR3 has 13 residues. Germline-derived CDR1 and CDR2 are SGHTA and FQGTGA. V shed 4 bases and J 4 bases; nucleotides not matched to a gene: 3. CDR3 residues: CASSSWGGETQYF. The CDR3 DNA follows: TGTGCCAGCAGCTCATGGGGGGGAGAGACCCAGTACTTC.

V and J are TRBV29-1 and TRBJ2-7; 9 bases align to TRBD1. CDR1 is SQVTM and CDR2 is ANQGSEA in the germline V gene. The CDR3 length is 12 residues. Germline trimming cut 6 bases from V and 5 bases from J; bases unmatched to any gene: 5. The CDR3 DNA follows: TGCAGCGTGAGGACAGGGGCCAACGAGCAGTACTTC. Amino acid sequence: CSVRTGANEQYF.

This chain uses TRBV29-1 with TRBJ2-1; perhaps TRBD2 as D (6 bases). The CDR3 has 16 residues. V shed 2 bases and J shed 2 bases, with 16 bases lying between them. In germline, CDR1 is SQVTM, CDR2 ANQGSEA. The CDR3 loop reads CSVERGQEGAYNEQFF. The CDR3 nucleotides read TGCAGCGTTGAAAGGGGCCAGGAGGGCGCCTACAATGAGCAGTTCTTC.

The chain carries TRBV7-8 and TRBJ2-3; D may be TRBD2 (5 bases). Germline V gene data show CDR1 as SGHVS and CDR2 as FQNEAQ. This CDR3 region has 12 residues. The V end was cut by 1 base, the J end by 10 bases, with 9 bases between. CDR3 sequence reads: CASSLVGSPQYF. DNA for the CDR3: TGTGCCAGCAGCTTAGTTGGGAGTCCGCAGTATTTT.

The rearrangement uses TRBV19 and TRBJ1-4; D is possibly TRBD1 (6 bases). The CDR3 covers 15 residues. Trimming shortened V by 1 base and J by 5 bases, and 11 bases separated the two germline ends. CDR1 is LNHDA, CDR2 SQIVND, per germline (reference sequence). The CDR3 region has the DNA TGTGCCAGTAGTATAGTAGGGACACGGAATGAAAAACTGTTTTTT. Translated, it gives CASSIVGTRNEKLFF.

This chain connects TRBV27 to TRBJ2-1; D tentatively fits TRBD1 or TRBD2 (5 bases each). The CDR3 sequence is 12 residues long. Trimming shortened V by 3 bases and J by 6 bases, and 6 bases separated the two germline ends. Germline V gene data show CDR1 as MNHEY and CDR2 as SMNVEV (reference sequence). CDR3 sequence reads: CASSLGPNEQFF. CDR3 DNA: TGTGCCAGCAGTTTGGGACCCAATGAGCAGTTCTTC.

DNA of the CDR3: TGTGCCAGCAGTTCGATTAATGAGCAGTTCTTC. It encodes CASSSINEQFF. The chain has TRBV27 and TRBJ2-1; D not resolved. Trimming left V 4 bases short and J 7 bases short, with 5 bases between. The CDR3 spans 11 residues. Per the germline V gene, CDR1 is MNHEY and CDR2 is SMNVEV (reference sequence).

V gene TRBV7-9 combines with J gene TRBJ2-7; no clear D gene. The V end lost 4 bases, the J end lost 3 bases, and 16 bases lay between the germline ends. CDR3 length equals 15 residues. CDR1 and CDR2 from the germline V gene are SEHNR and FQNEAQ (reference sequence). DNA for the CDR3: TGTGCCAGCAGCTCTACCTCGGACGTGGTCTACGAGCAGTACTTC. This translates into CASSSTSDVVYEQYF.

The chain couples TRBV12-1 to TRBJ2-1; TRBD2, the D gene given by the table, was not confirmed from the DNA. TRBV12-1 is classified as a pseudogene. CDR3 size: 19 residues. The DNA for the CDR3 is TGTGCCAGCAGCTTCCTGCTAGCTAGCGGGAGCATCAAGTACAATGAGCAGTTCTTC. It translates to CASSFLLASGSIKYNEQFF.

The rearrangement links TRBV5-4 to TRBJ2-5; possibly TRBD1 for D (5 bases). The CDR3 is 13 amino acids. V lost 4 bases and J 5 bases, leaving 12 bases between the germline ends. CDR1 and CDR2 (germline): SGHNT, YYREEE (reference sequence). The DNA for the CDR3 is TGTGCCAGCAGCCATCAGGGTCATGAGACCCAGTACTTC. Its translation: CASSHQGHETQYF.

Here the CDR3 reads CASSSAGAKKETQYF. The CDR3 coding sequence is TGTGCCAGCAGCTCAGCAGGGGCCAAAAAAGAGACCCAGTACTTC. This chain joins TRBV27 and TRBJ2-5, with D perhaps matching TRBD1 (6 bases). Germline V CDR1 and CDR2: MNHEY, SMNVEV (reference sequence). CDR3 size: 15 residues. The ends were cut back, 6 bases at V and 3 bases at J, with 17 bases in the middle.

This chain connects TRBV28 to TRBJ2-1; D may match TRBD1 or TRBD2 (7 bases each). The CDR3 length is 20 residues. V gave up 0 bases and J gave up 0 bases, with 21 bases separating them. CDR1 MDHEN and CDR2 SYDVKM come from the germline V gene. The CDR3 coding sequence is TGTGCCAGCAGTTTATGGCGGGACTACACAGGGGAAGGCTCCTACAATGAGCAGTTCTTC. It encodes CASSLWRDYTGEGSYNEQFF.

Concerning this clone: Different DNA sequences within this sample yield the same CDR3. The chain carries TRBV4-3 and TRBJ2-7, with unresolved D. V lost 0 bases, J lost 7 bases, and 10 bases lay in between. The germline V gene has CDR1 LGHNA and CDR2 YSLEER. The CDR3 length is 13 residues. The CDR3 bases are TGCGCCAGCAGCCAAGATGTCGGGCGGGAGCAGTACTTC. Protein product: CASSQDVGREQYF.

The genes are TRBV27 and TRBJ1-5; 9 positions match TRBD1. Germline V gene sequence: CDR1 MNHEY, CDR2 SMNVEV (reference sequence). The CDR3 runs 16 residues. The V segment lost 7 bases and the J segment 1 base; nucleotides outside the gene matches: 8. The CDR3 spells CASTALGQGSNQPQHF. CDR3 in DNA: TGTGCCAGCACCGCCCTGGGACAGGGCAGCAATCAGCCCCAGCATTTT.

The chain uses TRBV27 and TRBJ2-7; perhaps D is TRBD1 or TRBD2 (5 bases each). There are 14 residues in the CDR3. The germline V gene has CDR1 MNHEY and CDR2 SMNVEV (reference sequence). V was clipped by 0 bases and J by 2 bases, with 8 bases between them. CDR3 in DNA: TGTGCCAGCAGTTTATCGACAGCGGCCTACGAGCAGTACTTC. As protein: CASSLSTAAYEQYF.

This sequence joins TRBV5-1 and TRBJ1-4; D is undetermined. V was clipped by 1 base and J by 1 base, with 8 bases between them. Germline V gives CDR1 SGHRS, CDR2 YFSETQ. CDR3 length: 15 residues. As DNA, the CDR3 is TGCGCCAGCAGCTTGACAGAGGGAACTAATGAAAAACTGTTTTTT. Translation: CASSLTEGTNEKLFF.

The chain combines TRBV5-4 with TRBJ1-2, with TRBD1 identical over 7 bases. Per the germline V gene, CDR1 is SGHNT and CDR2 is YYREEE (reference sequence). V gave up 1 base and J gave up 5 bases; unmatched junction bases: 5. The CDR3 covers 14 residues. The CDR3 DNA reads as TGTGCCAGCAGCTTGACGGGACAGCAATATGGCTACACCTTC. As protein: CASSLTGQQYGYTF. Supplemented by reference TRBV5-4 and TRBJ1-2, the full variable domain reads ETGVTQSPTHLIKTRGQQVTLRCSSQSGHNTVSWYQQALGQGPQFIFQYYREEENGRGNFPPRFSGLQFPNYSSELNVNALELDDSALYLCASSLTGQQYGYTFGSGTRLTVV.